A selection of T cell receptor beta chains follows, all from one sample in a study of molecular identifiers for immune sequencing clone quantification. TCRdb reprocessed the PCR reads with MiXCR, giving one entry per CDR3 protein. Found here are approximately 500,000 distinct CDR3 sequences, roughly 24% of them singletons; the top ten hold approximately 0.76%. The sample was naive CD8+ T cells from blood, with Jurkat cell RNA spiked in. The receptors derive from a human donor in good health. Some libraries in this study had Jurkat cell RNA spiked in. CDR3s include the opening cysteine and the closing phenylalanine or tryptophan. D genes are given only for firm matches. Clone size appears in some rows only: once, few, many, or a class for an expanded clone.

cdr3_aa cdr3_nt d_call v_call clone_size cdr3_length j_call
CASSQVPLSFEYEQYF TGCGCCAGCAGCCAAGTCCCCCTGAGTTTTGAATACGAGCAGTACTTC . TRBV4-1 many 16 TRBJ2-7
CAWSVRRTGGTEAFF TGTGCCTGGAGTGTACGGCGGACAGGGGGCACTGAAGCTTTCTTT TRBD1 TRBV30 few 15 TRBJ1-1
CASSQDWQGNYGYTF TGCGCCAGCAGCCAAGATTGGCAGGGGAACTATGGCTACACCTTC . TRBV4-3 . 15 TRBJ1-2
CASSPGPAGGTTDTQYF TGTGCCAGCAGCCCCGGGCCAGCGGGAGGGACCACAGATACGCAGTATTTT TRBD2 TRBV7-3 . 17 TRBJ2-3
CASGYGQGVEQYF TGTGCCAGCGGTTATGGACAGGGTGTCGAGCAGTACTTC TRBD1 TRBV27 . 13 TRBJ2-7
CAMRQDEELSGNTIYF TGTGCGATGAGACAGGACGAAGAACTCTCTGGAAACACCATATATTTT . TRBV6-1 many 16 TRBJ1-3
CASSLWSMGLYEQYF TGTGCCAGCAGCTTGTGGTCAATGGGCCTCTACGAGCAGTACTTC . TRBV5-5 many 15 TRBJ2-7
CASSLVSREGPETQYF TGCGCCAGCAGCTTGGTGTCGCGGGAGGGCCCCGAGACCCAGTACTTC TRBD2 TRBV5-1 many 16 TRBJ2-5
CARSAGAYEQYF TGTGCCAGAAGTGCAGGAGCCTACGAGCAGTACTTC . TRBV19 . 12 TRBJ2-7
CASSRLDKAYEQYF TGTGCCAGCAGCAGGCTGGACAAGGCCTACGAGCAGTACTTC . TRBV14 . 14 TRBJ2-7
CASSPRIYGYTF TGTGCCAGCAGCCCCCGAATTTATGGCTACACCTTC . TRBV7-2 many 12 TRBJ1-2
CASSYRLASAETQYF TGTGCCAGCAGCTATCGACTAGCGTCGGCTGAGACCCAGTACTTC TRBD2 TRBV7-7 . 15 TRBJ2-5
CASSPKGLVKNTGELFF TGTGCCAGCAGTCCCAAGGGACTAGTGAAGAACACCGGGGAGCTGTTTTTT TRBD2 TRBV28 few 17 TRBJ2-2
CASSPNVGGEQYF TGCGCCAGCAGCCCCAACGTGGGGGGCGAGCAGTACTTC . TRBV4-3 . 13 TRBJ2-7
CASSPIHRPAGGTDTQYF TGTGCCAGCAGCCCCATTCATCGTCCAGCGGGCGGGACAGATACGCAGTATTTT . TRBV12-3/TRBV12-4 few 18 TRBJ2-3
CASRVRDTTYEQYF TGTGCCAGCAGGGTCCGGGACACCACCTACGAGCAGTACTTC . TRBV6-1 many 14 TRBJ2-7
CASSFRQLQETQYF TGTGCCAGCAGTTTCAGACAGCTCCAAGAGACCCAGTACTTC . TRBV28 many 14 TRBJ2-5
CSVELPAQETQYF TGCAGCGTTGAGCTCCCAGCACAAGAGACCCAGTACTTC . TRBV29-1 many 13 TRBJ2-5
CSARDPPSGDNEQFF TGCAGTGCTAGAGATCCTCCTAGCGGGGATAATGAGCAGTTCTTC TRBD2 TRBV20-1 . 15 TRBJ2-1
CSASSEDRTDTQYF TGCAGTGCTAGTTCTGAGGATCGCACAGATACGCAGTATTTT . TRBV20-1 many 14 TRBJ2-3
CSVEPGQGDNEQFF TGCAGCGTAGAACCGGGACAGGGAGACAATGAGCAGTTCTTC TRBD1 TRBV29-1 few 14 TRBJ2-1
CASSLSGGGDQPQHF TGTGCCAGCAGTTTATCTGGGGGCGGCGATCAGCCCCAGCATTTT . TRBV27 few 15 TRBJ1-5
CASSLAGQGAIAYEQYF TGTGCCAGCAGCTTGGCTGGGCAGGGGGCTATCGCCTACGAGCAGTACTTC TRBD1 TRBV5-6 . 17 TRBJ2-7
CSPRVPARQETQYF TGCAGTCCCCGAGTCCCAGCTAGGCAAGAGACCCAGTACTTC . TRBV20-1 few 14 TRBJ2-5
CASSRAAPSTDTQYF TGTGCCAGCAGCAGGGCGGCACCTAGCACAGATACGCAGTATTTT . TRBV6-6 many 15 TRBJ2-3
CASSLHPGALNTEAFF TGCGCCAGCAGCCTCCACCCCGGGGCTTTGAACACTGAAGCTTTCTTT . TRBV4-1 . 16 TRBJ1-1
CASSKWVRAGMSSYEQYF TGTGCCAGCAGCAAATGGGTAAGAGCGGGAATGAGCTCCTACGAGCAGTACTTC . TRBV21-1 . 18 TRBJ2-7
CATSSPWLGTANTGELFF TGTGCCACCAGTTCCCCCTGGTTGGGGACGGCGAACACCGGGGAGCTGTTTTTT . TRBV24-1 many 18 TRBJ2-2
CASSFTEDLPDTQYF TGTGCCAGCAGTTTCACCGAGGACTTACCAGATACGCAGTATTTT . TRBV6-5 . 15 TRBJ2-3
CASGYAGPTDTQYF TGTGCCAGCGGATATGCGGGTCCCACAGATACGCAGTATTTT . TRBV6-2/TRBV6-3 . 14 TRBJ2-3
CASSSLEGQYF TGTGCCAGCAGTAGTCTAGAAGGGCAGTACTTC . TRBV6-2/TRBV6-3 few 11 TRBJ2-7
CASSPAPTGNTEAFF TGTGCCAGCAGCCCCGCGCCGACAGGGAACACTGAAGCTTTCTTT . TRBV13 few 15 TRBJ1-1
CATSFSLADSTDTQYF TGTGCCACCAGTTTCTCCCTAGCGGATAGCACAGATACGCAGTATTTT TRBD2 TRBV24-1 few 16 TRBJ2-3
CASRPGTGSSYEQYF TGTGCCAGCAGACCCGGGACAGGGAGCTCCTACGAGCAGTACTTC TRBD1 TRBV2 many 15 TRBJ2-7
CSAPTLLVGLAVADTQYF TGCAGTGCTCCTACACTCCTCGTAGGACTAGCTGTAGCAGATACGCAGTATTTT TRBD2 TRBV20-1 few 18 TRBJ2-3
CASSLVHPAGNEQFF TGTGCCAGCAGTTTAGTTCATCCAGCTGGGAATGAGCAGTTCTTC . TRBV12-3/TRBV12-4 few 15 TRBJ2-1
CASSWDRESYEQYF TGTGCCAGCAGCTGGGACCGGGAATCCTACGAGCAGTACTTC . TRBV7-9 . 14 TRBJ2-7